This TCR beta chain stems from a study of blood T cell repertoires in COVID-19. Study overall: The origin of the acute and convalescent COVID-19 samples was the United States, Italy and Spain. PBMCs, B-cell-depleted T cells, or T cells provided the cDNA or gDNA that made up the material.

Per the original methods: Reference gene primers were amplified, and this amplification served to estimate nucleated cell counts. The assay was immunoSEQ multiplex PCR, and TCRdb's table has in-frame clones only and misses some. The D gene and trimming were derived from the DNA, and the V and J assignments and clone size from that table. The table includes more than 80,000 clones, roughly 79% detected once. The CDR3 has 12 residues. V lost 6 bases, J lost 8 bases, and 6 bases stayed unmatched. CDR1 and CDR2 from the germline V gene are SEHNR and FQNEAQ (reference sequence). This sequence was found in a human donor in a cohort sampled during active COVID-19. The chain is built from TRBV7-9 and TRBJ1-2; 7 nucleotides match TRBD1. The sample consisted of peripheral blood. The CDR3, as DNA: TGTGCCAGCAGTCAGGGGGTAGGGGGCTACACCTTC. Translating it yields CASSQGVGGYTF.